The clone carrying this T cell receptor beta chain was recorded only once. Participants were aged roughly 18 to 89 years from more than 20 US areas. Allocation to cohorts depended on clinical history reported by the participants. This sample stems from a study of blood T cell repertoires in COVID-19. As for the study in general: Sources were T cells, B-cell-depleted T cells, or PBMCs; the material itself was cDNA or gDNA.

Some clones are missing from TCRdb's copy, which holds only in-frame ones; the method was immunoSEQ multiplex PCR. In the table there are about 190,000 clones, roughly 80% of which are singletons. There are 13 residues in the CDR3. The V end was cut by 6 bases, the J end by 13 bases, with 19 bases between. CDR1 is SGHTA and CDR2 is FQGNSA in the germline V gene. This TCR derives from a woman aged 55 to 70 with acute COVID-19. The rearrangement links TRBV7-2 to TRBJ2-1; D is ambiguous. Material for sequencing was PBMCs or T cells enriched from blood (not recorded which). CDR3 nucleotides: TGTGCCAGCAGTCTCGAATACAGAAGAGATCAGTTCTTC. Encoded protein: CASSLEYRRDQFF.